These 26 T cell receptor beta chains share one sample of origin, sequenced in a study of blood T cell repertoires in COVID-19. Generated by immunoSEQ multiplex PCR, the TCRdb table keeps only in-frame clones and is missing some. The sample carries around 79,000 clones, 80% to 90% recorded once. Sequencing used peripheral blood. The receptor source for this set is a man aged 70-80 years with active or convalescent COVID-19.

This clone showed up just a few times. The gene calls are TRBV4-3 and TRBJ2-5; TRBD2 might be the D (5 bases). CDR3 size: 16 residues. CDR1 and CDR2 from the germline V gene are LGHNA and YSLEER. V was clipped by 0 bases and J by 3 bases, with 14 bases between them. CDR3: CASSQEGPGTKETQYF. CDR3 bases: TGCGCCAGCAGCCAAGAAGGCCCGGGAACCAAAGAGACCCAGTACTTC.

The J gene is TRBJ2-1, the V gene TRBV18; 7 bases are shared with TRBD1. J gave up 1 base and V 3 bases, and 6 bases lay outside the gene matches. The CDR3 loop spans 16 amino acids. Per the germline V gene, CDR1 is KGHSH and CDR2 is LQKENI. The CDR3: CASSPKQGRSYNEQFF. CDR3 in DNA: TGTGCCAGCTCACCGAAACAGGGGAGATCCTACAATGAGCAGTTCTTC.

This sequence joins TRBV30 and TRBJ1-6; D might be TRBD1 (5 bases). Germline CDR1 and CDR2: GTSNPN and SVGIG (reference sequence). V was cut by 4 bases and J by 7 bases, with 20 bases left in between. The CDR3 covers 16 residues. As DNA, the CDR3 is TGTGCCTGGAAGGGGCTGTCCGAGACAGCAAATTCACCCCTCCACTTT. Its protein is CAWKGLSETANSPLHF.

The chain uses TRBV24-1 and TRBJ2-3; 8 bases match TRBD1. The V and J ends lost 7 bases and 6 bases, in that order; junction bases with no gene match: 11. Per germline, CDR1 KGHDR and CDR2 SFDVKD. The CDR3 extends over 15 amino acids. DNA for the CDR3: TGTGCCACCAGACCCGGGACAGGACAAAGTGATACGCAGTATTTT. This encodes CATRPGTGQSDTQYF.

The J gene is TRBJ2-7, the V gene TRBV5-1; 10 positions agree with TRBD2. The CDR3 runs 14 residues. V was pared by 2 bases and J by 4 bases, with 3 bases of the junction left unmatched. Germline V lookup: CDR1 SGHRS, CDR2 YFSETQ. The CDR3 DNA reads TGCGCCAGCAGCTTCGGGACTAGCGTGTACGAGCAGTACTTC. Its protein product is CASSFGTSVYEQYF.

The CDR3 reads CASSLAIASANEQYF. CDR3 bases: TGTGCCAGCAGCTTAGCGATTGCTAGTGCGAACGAGCAGTACTTC. The gene calls are TRBV7-2 and TRBJ2-7; D is unresolved. Germline V CDR1 and CDR2: SGHTA, FQGNSA. V was clipped by 0 bases and J by 5 bases, with 14 bases between them. The CDR3 covers 15 residues.

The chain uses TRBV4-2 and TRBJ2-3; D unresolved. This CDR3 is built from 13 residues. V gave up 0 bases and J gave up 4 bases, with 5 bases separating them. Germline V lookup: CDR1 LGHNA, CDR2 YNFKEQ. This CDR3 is CASSQEAPDTQYF. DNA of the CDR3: TGTGCCAGCAGCCAAGAGGCTCCAGATACGCAGTATTTT.

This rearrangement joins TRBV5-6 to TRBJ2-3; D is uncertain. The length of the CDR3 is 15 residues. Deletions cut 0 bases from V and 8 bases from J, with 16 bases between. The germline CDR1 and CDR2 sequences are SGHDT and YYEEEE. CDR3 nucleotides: TGTGCCAGCAGCTTGGGGCAGCGTCCGGGTGTTACGCAGTATTTT. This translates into CASSLGQRPGVTQYF.

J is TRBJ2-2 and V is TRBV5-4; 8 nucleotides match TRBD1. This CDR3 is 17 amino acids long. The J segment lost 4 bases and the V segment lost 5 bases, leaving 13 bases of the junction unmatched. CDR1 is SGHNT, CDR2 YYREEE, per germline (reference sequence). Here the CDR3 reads CASRPYTTGAVTGELFF. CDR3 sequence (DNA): TGTGCCAGCAGGCCTTATACGACAGGGGCGGTCACCGGGGAGCTGTTTTTT.

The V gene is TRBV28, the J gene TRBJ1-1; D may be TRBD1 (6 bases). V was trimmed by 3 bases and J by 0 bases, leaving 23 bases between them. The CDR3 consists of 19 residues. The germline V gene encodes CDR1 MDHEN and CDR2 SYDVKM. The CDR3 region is CASSFFPPRQDDMNTEAFF. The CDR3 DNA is TGTGCCAGCAGTTTTTTTCCCCCAAGACAGGACGATATGAACACTGAAGCTTTCTTT.

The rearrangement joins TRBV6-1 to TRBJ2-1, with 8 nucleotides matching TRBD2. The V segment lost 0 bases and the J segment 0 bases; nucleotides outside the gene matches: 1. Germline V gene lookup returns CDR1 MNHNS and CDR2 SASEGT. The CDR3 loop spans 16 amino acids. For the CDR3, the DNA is TGTGCCAGCAGTGAAGCAAGCGGGAGCTCCTACAATGAGCAGTTCTTC. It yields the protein CASSEASGSSYNEQFF.

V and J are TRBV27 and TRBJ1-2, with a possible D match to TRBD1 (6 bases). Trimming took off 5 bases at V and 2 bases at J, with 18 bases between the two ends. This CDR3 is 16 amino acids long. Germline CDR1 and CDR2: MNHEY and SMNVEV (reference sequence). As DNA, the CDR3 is TGTGCCAGCAGTCCCATAAGTAGGGGGGGGAACTATGGCTACACCTTC. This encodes CASSPISRGGNYGYTF.

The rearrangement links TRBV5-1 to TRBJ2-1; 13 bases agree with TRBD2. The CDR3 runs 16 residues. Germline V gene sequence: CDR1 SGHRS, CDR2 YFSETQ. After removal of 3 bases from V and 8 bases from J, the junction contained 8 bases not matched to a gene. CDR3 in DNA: TGCGCCAGCAGCTCCGGGACTAGCGGGATGTTAGATGAGCAGTTCTTC. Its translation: CASSSGTSGMLDEQFF.

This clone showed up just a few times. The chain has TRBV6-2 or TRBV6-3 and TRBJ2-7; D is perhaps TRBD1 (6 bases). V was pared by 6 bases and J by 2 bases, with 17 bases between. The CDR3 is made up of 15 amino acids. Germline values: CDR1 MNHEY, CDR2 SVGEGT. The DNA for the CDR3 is TGTGCCAGCAGCAGTGCTGGACAGCCAGCCTACGAGCAGTACTTC. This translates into CASSSAGQPAYEQYF.

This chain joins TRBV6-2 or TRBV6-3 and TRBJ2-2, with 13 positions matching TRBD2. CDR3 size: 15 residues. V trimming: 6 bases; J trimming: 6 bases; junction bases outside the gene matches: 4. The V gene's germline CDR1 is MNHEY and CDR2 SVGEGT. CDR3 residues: CASRPGLAGAGELFF. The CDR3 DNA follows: TGTGCCAGCAGGCCTGGACTAGCGGGAGCCGGGGAGCTGTTTTTT.

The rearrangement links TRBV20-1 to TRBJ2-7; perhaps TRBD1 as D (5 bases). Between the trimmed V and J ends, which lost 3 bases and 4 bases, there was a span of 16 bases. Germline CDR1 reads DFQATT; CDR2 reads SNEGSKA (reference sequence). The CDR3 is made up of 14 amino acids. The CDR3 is CSASGAAELYEQYF. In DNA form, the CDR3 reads TGCAGTGCTAGTGGGGCAGCTGAATTATACGAGCAGTACTTC.

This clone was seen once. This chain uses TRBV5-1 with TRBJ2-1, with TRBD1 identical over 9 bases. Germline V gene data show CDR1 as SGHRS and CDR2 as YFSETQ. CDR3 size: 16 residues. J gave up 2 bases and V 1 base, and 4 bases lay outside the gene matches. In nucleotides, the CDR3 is TGCGCCAGCAGCTTGAACCGGGACAGGGCCTACAATGAGCAGTTCTTC. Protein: CASSLNRDRAYNEQFF. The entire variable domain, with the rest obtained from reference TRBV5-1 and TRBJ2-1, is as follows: KAGVTQTPRYLIKTRGQQVTLSCSPISGHRSVSWYQQTPGQGLQFLFEYFSETQRNKGNFPGRFSGRQFSNSRSEMNVSTLELGDSALYLCASSLNRDRAYNEQFFGPGTRLTVL.

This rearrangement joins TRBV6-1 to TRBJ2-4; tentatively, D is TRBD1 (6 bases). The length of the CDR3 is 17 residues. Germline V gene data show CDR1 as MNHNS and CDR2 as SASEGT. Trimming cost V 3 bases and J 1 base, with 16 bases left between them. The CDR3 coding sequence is TGTGCCAGCAGTGAGGGCAGGGGCGGTATGGCCAAAAACATTCAGTACTTC. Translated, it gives CASSEGRGGMAKNIQYF.

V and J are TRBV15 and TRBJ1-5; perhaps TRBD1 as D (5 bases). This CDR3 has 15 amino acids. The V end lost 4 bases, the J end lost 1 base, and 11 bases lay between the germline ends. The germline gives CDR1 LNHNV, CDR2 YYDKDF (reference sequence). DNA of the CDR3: TGTGCCACCAGCACCCCCCAGGGAAGCAATCAGCCCCAGCATTTT. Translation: CATSTPQGSNQPQHF.

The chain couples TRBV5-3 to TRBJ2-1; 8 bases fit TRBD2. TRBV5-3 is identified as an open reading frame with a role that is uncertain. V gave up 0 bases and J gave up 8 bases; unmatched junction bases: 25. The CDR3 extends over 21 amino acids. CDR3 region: CARSLVRLAGTSSETRDEQFF. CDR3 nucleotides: TGTGCCAGAAGCTTGGTACGCCTAGCGGGCACCTCCTCCGAAACAAGGGATGAGCAGTTCTTC.

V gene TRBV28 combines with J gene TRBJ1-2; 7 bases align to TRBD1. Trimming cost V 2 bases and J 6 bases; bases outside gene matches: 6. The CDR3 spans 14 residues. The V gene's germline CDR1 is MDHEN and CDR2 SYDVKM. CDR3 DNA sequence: TGTGCCAGCAGTTTAAACCGACAGGGCCATGGCTACACCTTC. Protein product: CASSLNRQGHGYTF.

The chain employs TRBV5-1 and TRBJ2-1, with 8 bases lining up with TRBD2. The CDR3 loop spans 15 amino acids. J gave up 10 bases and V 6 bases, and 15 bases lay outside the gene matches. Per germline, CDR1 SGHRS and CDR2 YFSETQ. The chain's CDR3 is CASTKGLDTLSEQFF. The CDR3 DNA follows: TGCGCCAGCACGAAGGGACTAGATACTCTATCCGAGCAGTTCTTC.

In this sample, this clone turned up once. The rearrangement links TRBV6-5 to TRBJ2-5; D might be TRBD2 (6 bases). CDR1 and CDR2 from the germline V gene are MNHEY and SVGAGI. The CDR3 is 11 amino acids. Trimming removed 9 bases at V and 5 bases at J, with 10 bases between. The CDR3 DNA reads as TGTGCCAGTACGGGGGTGGAGACCCAGTACTTC. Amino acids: CASTGVETQYF.

CDR3 DNA: TGTGCCAGCTCACCTAGGGCACAGGGCCCCACAGATACGCAGTATTTT. Amino acids: CASSPRAQGPTDTQYF. The chain is built from TRBV18 and TRBJ2-3; TRBD1 is a possible D gene (6 bases). Trimming took off 3 bases at V and 2 bases at J, with 15 bases between the two ends. The germline CDR1 and CDR2 sequences are KGHSH and LQKENI. The CDR3 totals 16 residues.

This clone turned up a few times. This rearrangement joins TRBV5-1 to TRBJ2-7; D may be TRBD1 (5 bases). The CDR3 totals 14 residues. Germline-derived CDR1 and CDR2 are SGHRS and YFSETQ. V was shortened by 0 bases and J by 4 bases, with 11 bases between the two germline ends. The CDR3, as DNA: TGCGCCAGCAGCTTGGTTCCAGGGCGATACGAGCAGTACTTC. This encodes CASSLVPGRYEQYF. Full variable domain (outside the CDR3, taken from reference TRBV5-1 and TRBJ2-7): KAGVTQTPRYLIKTRGQQVTLSCSPISGHRSVSWYQQTPGQGLQFLFEYFSETQRNKGNFPGRFSGRQFSNSRSEMNVSTLELGDSALYLCASSLVPGRYEQYFGPGTRLTVT.

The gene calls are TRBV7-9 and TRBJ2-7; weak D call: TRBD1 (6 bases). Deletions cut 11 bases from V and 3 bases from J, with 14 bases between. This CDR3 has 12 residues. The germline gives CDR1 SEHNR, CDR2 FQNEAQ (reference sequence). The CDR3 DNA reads TGTGCCGTAAACATAGGGGGCTACGAGCAGTACTTC. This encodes CAVNIGGYEQYF.